Following are 14 T cell receptor beta chains from one sample sequenced in a study of blood T cell repertoires in COVID-19. Using immunoSEQ multiplex PCR, the repertoire was profiled, and TCRdb retains in-frame clones only, with some absent. The data show roughly 48,000 clones, roughly 80% seen once. Sequenced material: peripheral blood. These receptors all come from a man aged 35 to 55 with acute or convalescent COVID-19.

The rearrangement links TRBV5-1 to TRBJ1-2, with 7 bases aligning to TRBD1. From germline, CDR1 is SGHRS and CDR2 YFSETQ. This CDR3 is built from 15 residues. V lost 0 bases to trimming and J lost 7 bases; unmatched junction nucleotides: 9. The CDR3 here is CASSLEGQNLGGYTF. The CDR3 DNA sequence: TGCGCCAGCAGCTTGGAGGGACAGAACTTAGGTGGCTACACCTTC.

The chain links TRBV30 to TRBJ2-7; 8 bases are shared with TRBD2. The V gene end was trimmed by 3 bases and the J gene end by 1 base; junction bases not matched to a gene: 11. The CDR3 is 16 residues long. Germline V gives CDR1 GTSNPN, CDR2 SVGIG (reference sequence). The CDR3 reads CAWRPGGATPSYEQYF. The CDR3, as DNA: TGTGCCTGGAGACCGGGGGGGGCTACACCTTCCTACGAGCAGTACTTC.

The chain joins TRBV6-5 to TRBJ2-1; 10 nucleotides match TRBD1. The germline V gene encodes CDR1 MNHEY and CDR2 SVGAGI. This CDR3 comprises 15 residues. With V trimmed by 10 bases and J by 8 bases, 14 bases remained unmatched. The CDR3 DNA sequence: TGTGCCACCCTATCCCGGGACAGGGGAGGTCATGAGCAGTTCTTC. Residues: CATLSRDRGGHEQFF.

V gene TRBV9 combines with J gene TRBJ1-2; D is perhaps TRBD1 (5 bases). CDR3 length equals 15 residues. V lost 3 bases, J lost 6 bases, and 18 bases lay in between. Germline V CDR1 and CDR2: SGDLS, YYNGEE. CDR3 in DNA: TGTGCCAGCAGCGCCCAGATCGGAGGGGTCGATGGCTACACCTTC. Residues: CASSAQIGGVDGYTF.

V and J are TRBV19 and TRBJ2-2; D gene ambiguous. V was trimmed by 3 bases and J by 0 bases, leaving 5 bases between them. The CDR3 consists of 14 residues. CDR1 LNHDA and CDR2 SQIVND come from the germline V gene (reference sequence). CDR3 in DNA: TGTGCCAGTAGTATTAGAGCGAACACCGGGGAGCTGTTTTTT. Translating it yields CASSIRANTGELFF.

This clone was counted once. The genes are TRBV2 and TRBJ1-2; no clear D gene. Germline V gene lookup returns CDR1 SNHLY and CDR2 FYNNEI. Trimming pared 8 bases from V and 8 bases from J, leaving 9 bases between. The CDR3 is made up of 10 amino acids. CDR3 loop: CASGPRGYTF. The CDR3 DNA reads TGTGCCAGCGGTCCGCGCGGCTACACCTTC.

The chain is built from TRBV7-9 and TRBJ2-2, with 8 bases lining up with TRBD2. Germline trimming cut 8 bases from V and 5 bases from J; bases unmatched to any gene: 7. The CDR3 covers 14 residues. Germline lookup yields CDR1 SEHNR and CDR2 FQNEAQ (reference sequence). Here the CDR3 reads CASVGTRRTGELFF. For the CDR3, the DNA is TGTGCCAGCGTCGGGACTAGGAGGACCGGGGAGCTGTTTTTT.

The V and J genes are TRBV15 and TRBJ1-1; possibly TRBD1 for D (6 bases). The CDR3 totals 16 residues. Germline V gene lookup returns CDR1 LNHNV and CDR2 YYDKDF (reference sequence). Trimming removed 2 bases at V and 5 bases at J, with 18 bases between. Here the CDR3 reads CATSRTGTTGVTEAFF. CDR3 coding DNA: TGTGCCACCAGCAGAACAGGGACTACGGGGGTGACTGAAGCTTTCTTT.

By sample fraction, this clone is medium-sized. CDR3 coding DNA: TGTGCCAGCAGCCATCTCAGGACTAGCGGAGACAATGAGCAGTTCTTC. This codes for CASSHLRTSGDNEQFF. The chain employs TRBV14 and TRBJ2-1, with 10 bases matching TRBD2. The CDR3 runs to 16 residues. The V gene end was trimmed by 3 bases and the J gene end by 5 bases; junction bases not matched to a gene: 7. Germline-derived CDR1 and CDR2 are SGHDN and FVKESK. The variable domain in full, with the rest retrieved from reference TRBV14 and TRBJ2-1, is EAGVTQFPSHSVIEKGQTVTLRCDPISGHDNLYWYRRVMGKEIKFLLHFVKESKQDESGMPNNRFLAERTGGTYSTLKVQPAELEDSGVYFCASSHLRTSGDNEQFFGPGTRLTVL.

The rearrangement links TRBV5-1 to TRBJ2-7; the D is unclear. The CDR3 totals 15 residues. The V gene lost 0 bases and the J gene lost 2 bases, with 12 bases spanning the gap. Germline loops: CDR1 SGHRS, CDR2 YFSETQ. CDR3 residues: CASSLDQMAAYEQYF. CDR3 in DNA: TGCGCCAGCAGCTTGGACCAGATGGCGGCCTACGAGCAGTACTTC.

This rearrangement joins TRBV6-5 to TRBJ1-2; TRBD1 agrees at 8 bases. Germline CDR1 and CDR2: MNHEY and SVGAGI. The CDR3 has 15 amino acids. Trimming at V came to 5 bases and at J to 0 bases, leaving 5 bases not matched to a gene. CDR3 region: CASSRQGTSNYGYTF. CDR3 bases: TGTGCCAGCAGTCGACAGGGGACCTCTAACTATGGCTACACCTTC.

This clone was detected a few times. The rearrangement uses TRBV10-2 and TRBJ2-3, with 12 bases lining up with TRBD2. The CDR3 extends over 18 amino acids. Trimming took 3 bases from V and 0 from J; bases not matched to a gene: 7. Germline loops: CDR1 WSHSY, CDR2 SAAADI. The chain's CDR3 is CASSDYGTSGLSTDTQYF. CDR3 DNA: TGCGCCAGCAGTGACTACGGGACTAGCGGGCTCAGCACAGATACGCAGTATTTT.

The chain has TRBV12-5 and TRBJ2-3; 7 bases fit TRBD1. The germline gives CDR1 LGHNT, CDR2 FRNRAP. With 7 bases clipped from V and 1 base from J, the junction kept 5 bases outside the gene matches. The CDR3 runs 14 residues. The CDR3 sequence is CASAGGQGTDTQYF. Here the CDR3 DNA reads TGTGCTAGTGCCGGCGGACAGGGCACAGATACGCAGTATTTT. The entire variable domain, with the rest obtained from reference TRBV12-5 and TRBJ2-3, is as follows: DARVTQTPRHKVTEMGQEVTMRCQPILGHNTVFWYRQTMMQGLELLAYFRNRAPLDDSGMPKDRFSAEMPDATLATLKIQPSEPRDSAVYFCASAGGQGTDTQYFGPGTRLTVL.

This clone is medium-sized. J is TRBJ1-4 and V is TRBV24-1; D may be TRBD1 (6 bases). Germline-derived CDR1 and CDR2 are KGHDR and SFDVKD. The CDR3 has 15 amino acids. The V gene lost 4 bases and the J gene lost 8 bases, with 16 bases spanning the gap. The CDR3 sequence is CATSEPGELGEKLFF. DNA for the CDR3: TGTGCCACCAGTGAACCAGGGGAGTTAGGAGAAAAACTGTTTTTT.